This T cell receptor (beta chain) stems from a study of T cells in tuberculosis. Across the study: Blood was taken before or within 7 days of anti-tuberculosis therapy.

The time point was: new active TB diagnosis, blood taken before or within 7 days of starting treatment. The protocol was immunoSEQ multiplex PCR, while the TCRdb copy is restricted to in-frame clones and leaves out a portion. The data hold tens of thousands of clones, with about 85% observed a single time. Trimming took 4 bases from V and 7 from J; bases not matched to a gene: 4. The germline V gene encodes CDR1 LNHDA and CDR2 SQIVND (reference sequence). The CDR3 consists of 14 residues. V and J are TRBV19 and TRBJ1-6, with 7 bases aligning to TRBD1. This specimen consisted of PBMCs, obtained at tuberculosis diagnosis. The TCR originated in an adult with tuberculosis. CDR3 in DNA: TGTGCCAGTAGTACCGGGACAGAAAATTCACCCCTCCACTTT. This translates into CASSTGTENSPLHF.